One sample yielded the 8 T cell receptor beta chains listed below, sequenced in a study of shared clonotypes between healthy human individuals. Assay used: immunoSEQ multiplex PCR; TCRdb lists only in-frame clones, some missing. The sample lists about 1.5 million clones; approximately 98% were seen once. The sample comprised naive CD4+ T cells sorted from blood. As to subset: CD45RA+ positively selected. The receptors were sampled from a man aged 25-45 years in good health.

Regarding this clone: Other nucleotide sequences from this sample produce the same CDR3. The chain employs TRBV6-6 and TRBJ2-7; TRBD2 is a possible D gene (5 bases). Germline V gene sequence: CDR1 MNHNY, CDR2 SVGAGI (reference sequence). V was shortened by 0 bases and J by 0 bases, with 6 bases between the two germline ends. There are 14 residues in the CDR3. DNA for the CDR3: TGTGCCAGCAGTTACTCCGGGGTCTCCTACGAGCAGTACTTC. Amino acid sequence: CASSYSGVSYEQYF.

Details on this clone: Other DNA sequences within the sample encode an identical CDR3. The gene calls are TRBV19 and TRBJ2-2; D gene unclear. CDR3 length: 14 amino acids. Trimming removed 3 bases at V and 2 bases at J, with 7 bases between. Germline lookup yields CDR1 LNHDA and CDR2 SQIVND (reference sequence). The CDR3 here is CASSIGPNTGELFF. CDR3 DNA sequence: TGTGCCAGTAGTATCGGACCTAACACCGGGGAGCTGTTTTTT.

Points on this clone: Other DNA sequences in this specimen translate into the identical CDR3. The rearrangement uses TRBV19 and TRBJ2-7, with D tentatively TRBD1 (6 bases). Germline V gives CDR1 LNHDA, CDR2 SQIVND (reference sequence). V was pared by 3 bases and J by 1 base, with 10 bases between. The CDR3 is made up of 14 amino acids. The CDR3 DNA is TGTGCCAGTAGTATCCAGACAGGATCCTACGAGCAGTACTTC. It codes for CASSIQTGSYEQYF.

The rearrangement links TRBV25-1 to TRBJ2-5, with 8 nucleotides matching TRBD1. Germline CDR1 reads MGHDK; CDR2 reads SYGVNS. Losses at the gene ends were 7 bases for V and 5 bases for J; bases not matched to a gene: 9. The CDR3 is 14 residues long. CDR3 protein: CASTGQGILETQYF. Written as DNA, the CDR3 is TGTGCCAGCACTGGACAGGGCATTTTGGAGACCCAGTACTTC. The complete variable domain, with remaining parts taken from reference TRBV25-1 and TRBJ2-5, reads EADIYQTPRYLVIGTGKKITLECSQTMGHDKMYWYQQDPGMELHLIHYSYGVNSTEKGDLSSESTVSRIRTEHFPLTLESARPSHTSQYLCASTGQGILETQYFGPGTRLLVL.

In regard to this clone: Additional DNA sequences in this sample encode the identical CDR3. This sequence joins TRBV10-3 and TRBJ1-4; no clear D. The CDR3 runs 15 residues. Germline V gives CDR1 ENHRY, CDR2 SYGVKD. The V and J ends lost 0 bases and 0 bases respectively, with 5 bases between them. CDR3 DNA sequence: TGTGCCATCAGTGAGTCGTCCGCAACTAATGAAAAACTGTTTTTT. Translation: CAISESSATNEKLFF.

Written as DNA, the CDR3 is TGTGCCAGCAGTGAAGTGTCAGGACGAGGCCAGCCCCAGCATTTT. It specifies CASSEVSGRGQPQHF. The gene calls are TRBV6-1 and TRBJ1-5; no firm D call. The CDR3 runs to 15 residues. The germline CDR1 and CDR2 sequences are MNHNS and SASEGT. V lost 1 base and J 7 bases, leaving 14 bases between the germline ends.

The chain has TRBV29-1 and TRBJ2-7, with D possibly TRBD1 on 6 matching bases. V was clipped by 5 bases and J by 5 bases, with 10 bases between them. Germline CDR1 is SQVTM and CDR2 is ANQGSEA. The CDR3 is 11 amino acids. The CDR3 here is CSVPQGNEQYF. The CDR3 nucleotides read TGCAGCGTTCCACAGGGTAACGAGCAGTACTTC.

This clone was observed a single time. The V call is TRBV18, the J call TRBJ1-5, with 9 bases matching TRBD1. Trimming cost V 3 bases and J 3 bases; bases outside gene matches: 9. This CDR3 region has 17 residues. Germline values: CDR1 KGHSH, CDR2 LQKENI. The CDR3 here is CASSPLPTGGINQPQHF. The CDR3 DNA follows: TGTGCCAGCTCACCTCTACCGACAGGGGGGATCAATCAGCCCCAGCATTTT.